This TCR beta chain stems from a study of T cells in Graves' hyperthyroidism and ophthalmopathy. About the study: Blood was drawn when the patient was first diagnosed and still untreated.

The investigators amplified TCR beta CDR3 regions from RNA transcripts. RT-PCR in the first round (using the HTBI primer set) targeted the TCR CDR3. TCRdb fed the multiplex PCR reads into MiXCR, producing one record per CDR3 protein. The repertoire holds around 100,000 distinct CDR3 sequences, with 47% as singletons. Patients counted as stable if ophthalmopathy did not develop within 18 months. Lactation, pregnancy, other autoimmune disease or uncontrolled infection led to exclusion of patients. This clonotype was detected many times. V was cut by 6 bases and J by 3 bases, with 6 bases left in between. Germline V gene lookup returns CDR1 MNHNY and CDR2 SVGAGI (reference sequence). The CDR3 is made up of 13 amino acids.

This sequence joins TRBV6-6 and TRBJ2-6; no firm D call. Sequencing was done on a sample of blood. The receptor was isolated from a man aged 35 to 55 with Graves' hyperthyroidism. The CDR3, as DNA: TGTGCCAGCAGGGTACTTGGGGCCAACGTCCTGACTTTC. Protein product: CASRVLGANVLTF.